The T cell receptor beta chain described here comes from a study of cytomegalovirus exposure and HLA in healthy donors. Germline V gene lookup returns CDR1 SGHNT and CDR2 YENEEA. The CDR3 is 15 residues long. Unmatched junction bases numbered 6, after V lost 3 bases and J lost 1 base. For this clone: Its antigen is unidentified.

Study results and limitations: In an earlier analysis, productive rearrangement rates for most beta V segments clustered near 87% or 30%. Presence/absence analyses assumed roughly uniform sequencing depth across donors. Some public TCRs appeared in many individuals, while most sequences were rare.

The PCR employed 60 Vbeta primers together with 13 Jbeta primers. Profiling relied on immunoSEQ multiplex PCR, and the TCRdb table lists in-frame clones only, not all of them. The sample gives 90,000 to 120,000 clones, 75% of which show up once; 12% to 15% is in the top ten. The chain uses TRBV11-3 and TRBJ2-7; 7 nucleotides agree with TRBD1. What was sequenced was PBMCs. This TCR was recovered from a male donor in good health and CMV-seropositive. The CDR3 spells CASSFTGTASYEQYF. The CDR3 region has the DNA TGTGCCAGCAGCTTTACCGGGACAGCATCCTACGAGCAGTACTTC.